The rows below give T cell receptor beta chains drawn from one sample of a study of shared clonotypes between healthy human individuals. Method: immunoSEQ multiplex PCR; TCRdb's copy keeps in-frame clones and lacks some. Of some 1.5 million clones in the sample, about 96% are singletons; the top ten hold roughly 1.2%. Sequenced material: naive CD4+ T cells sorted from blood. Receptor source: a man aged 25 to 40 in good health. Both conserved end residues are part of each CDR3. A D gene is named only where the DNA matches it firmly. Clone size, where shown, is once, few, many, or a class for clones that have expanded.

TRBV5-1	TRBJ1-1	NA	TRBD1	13	CASSYRGGTEAFF	TGCGCCAGCAGCTACAGGGGTGGGACTGAAGCTTTCTTT
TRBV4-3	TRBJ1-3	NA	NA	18	CASSQGVAGKLSGNTIYF	TGCGCCAGCAGCCAAGGCGTTGCTGGGAAGCTCTCTGGAAACACCATATATTTT
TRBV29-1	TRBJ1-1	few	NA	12	CSVKQVNTEAFF	TGCAGCGTAAAACAGGTGAACACTGAAGCTTTCTTT
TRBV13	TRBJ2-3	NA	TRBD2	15	CASSLMASGRDTQYF	TGTGCCAGCAGCTTAATGGCTAGCGGGAGAGATACGCAGTATTTT
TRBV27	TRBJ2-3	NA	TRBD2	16	CASSLRGGHSTDTQYF	TGTGCCAGCAGCCTCCGCGGGGGTCATAGCACAGATACGCAGTATTTT
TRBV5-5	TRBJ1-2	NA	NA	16	CASSLVGKQGGDGYTF	TGTGCCAGCAGCTTGGTGGGAAAACAGGGAGGGGATGGCTACACCTTC
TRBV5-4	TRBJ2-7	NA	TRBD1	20	CASSAGVGTGTGGPSYEQYF	TGTGCCAGCAGCGCCGGGGTCGGGACAGGGACGGGCGGGCCCTCCTACGAGCAGTACTTC
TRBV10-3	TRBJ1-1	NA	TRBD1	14	CAISERTGSGEAFF	TGTGCCATCAGTGAGAGGACAGGGAGTGGTGAAGCTTTCTTT
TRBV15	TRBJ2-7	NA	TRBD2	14	CATSRMGGSFEQYF	TGTGCCACCAGCAGAATGGGGGGGTCCTTCGAGCAGTACTTC
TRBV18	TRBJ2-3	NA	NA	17	CASSPQSQGIATDTQYF	TGTGCCAGCTCACCACAGTCTCAAGGGATAGCCACAGATACGCAGTATTTT
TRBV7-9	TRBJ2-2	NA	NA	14	CASRFQGWTGELFF	TGTGCCAGCCGATTCCAGGGATGGACCGGGGAGCTGTTTTTT
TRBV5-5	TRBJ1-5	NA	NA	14	CASSLVGGNQPQHF	TGTGCCAGCAGCTTAGTAGGGGGGAATCAGCCCCAGCATTTT
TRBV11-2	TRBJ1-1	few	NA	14	CASSSLREAGKAFF	TGTGCCAGCAGCTCCCTAAGGGAGGCAGGGAAAGCTTTCTTT
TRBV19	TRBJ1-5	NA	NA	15	CASSIIGRGNQPQHF	TGTGCCAGTAGTATAATTGGCAGGGGCAATCAGCCCCAGCATTTT
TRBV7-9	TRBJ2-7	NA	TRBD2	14	CASSPRGGSYEQYF	TGTGCCAGCAGCCCCCGGGGGGGTTCCTACGAGCAGTACTTC
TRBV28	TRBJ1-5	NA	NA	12	CATKGRLWAQHF	TGTGCTACTAAAGGGAGACTCTGGGCCCAGCATTTT
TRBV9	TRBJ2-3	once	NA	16	CASSPMAISSTDTQYF	TGTGCCAGCAGCCCAATGGCGATTTCGAGCACAGATACGCAGTATTTT
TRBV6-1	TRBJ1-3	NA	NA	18	CASSERDTYLPSGNTIYF	TGTGCCAGCAGTGAAAGGGACACTTACCTTCCCTCTGGAAACACCATATATTTT
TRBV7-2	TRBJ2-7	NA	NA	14	CASSLVRDPHEQYF	TGTGCCAGCAGCTTAGTTAGGGATCCCCACGAGCAGTACTTC
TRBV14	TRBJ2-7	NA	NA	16	CASSQGLRHRLYEQYF	TGTGCCAGCAGCCAAGGTCTAAGACATCGCTTATACGAGCAGTACTTC
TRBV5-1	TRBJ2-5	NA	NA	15	CASAVSSWGQETQYF	TGCGCCAGCGCCGTCTCCAGTTGGGGCCAAGAGACCCAGTACTTC
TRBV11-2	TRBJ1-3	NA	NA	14	CASSLVGAGNTIYF	TGTGCCAGCAGCTTAGTGGGGGCTGGAAACACCATATATTTT
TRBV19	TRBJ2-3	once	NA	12	CASSQGPDTQYF	TGTGCCAGTAGTCAGGGTCCAGATACGCAGTATTTT
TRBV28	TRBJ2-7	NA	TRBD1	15	CASSFFRTGALEQYF	TGTGCCAGCAGTTTTTTTCGGACAGGGGCGCTGGAGCAGTACTTC
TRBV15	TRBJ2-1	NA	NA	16	CATSRDLGGPYNEQFF	TGTGCCACCAGCAGAGATTTGGGAGGTCCCTACAATGAGCAGTTCTTC
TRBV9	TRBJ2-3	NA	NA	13	CASSVVGRDTQYF	TGTGCCAGCAGCGTAGTGGGTAGGGATACGCAGTATTTT
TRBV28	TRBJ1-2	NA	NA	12	CASHQSVDGYTF	TGTGCCAGCCATCAATCGGTTGATGGCTACACCTTC
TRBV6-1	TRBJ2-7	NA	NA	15	CASSEVAISSYEQYF	TGTGCCAGCAGTGAAGTAGCCATAAGCTCCTACGAGCAGTACTTC
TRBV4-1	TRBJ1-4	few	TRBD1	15	CASSQGQGPNEKLFF	TGCGCCAGCAGCCAGGGACAGGGACCTAATGAAAAACTGTTTTTT
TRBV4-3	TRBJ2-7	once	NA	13	CASSQSGGYEQYF	TGCGCCAGCAGCCAATCGGGCGGCTACGAGCAGTACTTC
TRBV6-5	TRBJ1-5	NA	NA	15	CASSRTQLNNQPQHF	TGTGCCAGCAGTCGTACACAACTTAACAATCAGCCCCAGCATTTT